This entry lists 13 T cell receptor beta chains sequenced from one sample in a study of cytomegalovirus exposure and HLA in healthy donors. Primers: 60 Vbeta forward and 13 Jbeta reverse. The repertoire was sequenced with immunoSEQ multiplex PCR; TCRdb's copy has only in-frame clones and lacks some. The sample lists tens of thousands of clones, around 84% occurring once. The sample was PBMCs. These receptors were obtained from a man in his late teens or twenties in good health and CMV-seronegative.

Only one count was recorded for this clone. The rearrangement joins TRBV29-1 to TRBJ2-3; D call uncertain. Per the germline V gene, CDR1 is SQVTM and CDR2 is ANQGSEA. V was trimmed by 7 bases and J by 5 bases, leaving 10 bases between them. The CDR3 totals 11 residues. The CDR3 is CSAAVGDTQYF. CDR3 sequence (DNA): TGCAGCGCCGCCGTCGGAGATACGCAGTATTTT.

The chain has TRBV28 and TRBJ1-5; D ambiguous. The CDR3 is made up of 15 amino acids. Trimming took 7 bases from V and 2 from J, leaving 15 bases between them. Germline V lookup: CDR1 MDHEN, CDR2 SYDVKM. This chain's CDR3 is CASISFGRGNQPQHF. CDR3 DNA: TGTGCCAGCATCTCATTCGGCCGGGGCAATCAGCCCCAGCATTTT.

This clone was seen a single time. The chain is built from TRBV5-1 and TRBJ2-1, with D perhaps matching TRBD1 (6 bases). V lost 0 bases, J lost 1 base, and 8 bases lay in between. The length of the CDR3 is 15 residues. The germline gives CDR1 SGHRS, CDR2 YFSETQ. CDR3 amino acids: CASSLGDTSYNEQFF. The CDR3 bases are TGCGCCAGCAGCTTGGGGGACACATCCTACAATGAGCAGTTCTTC.

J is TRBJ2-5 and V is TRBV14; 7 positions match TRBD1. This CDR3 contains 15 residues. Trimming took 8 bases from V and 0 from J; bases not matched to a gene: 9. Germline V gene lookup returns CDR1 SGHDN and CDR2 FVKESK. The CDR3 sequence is CASAGLQGYQETQYF. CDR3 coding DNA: TGTGCCAGCGCTGGCCTACAGGGGTACCAAGAGACCCAGTACTTC. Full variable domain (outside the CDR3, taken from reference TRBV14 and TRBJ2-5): EAGVTQFPSHSVIEKGQTVTLRCDPISGHDNLYWYRRVMGKEIKFLLHFVKESKQDESGMPNNRFLAERTGGTYSTLKVQPAELEDSGVYFCASAGLQGYQETQYFGPGTRLLVL.

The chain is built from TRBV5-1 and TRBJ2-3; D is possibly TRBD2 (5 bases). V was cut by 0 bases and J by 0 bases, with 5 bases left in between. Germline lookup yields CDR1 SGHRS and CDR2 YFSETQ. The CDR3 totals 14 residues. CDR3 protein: CASSLGGSTDTQYF. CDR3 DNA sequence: TGCGCCAGCAGCTTGGGCGGGAGCACAGATACGCAGTATTTT.

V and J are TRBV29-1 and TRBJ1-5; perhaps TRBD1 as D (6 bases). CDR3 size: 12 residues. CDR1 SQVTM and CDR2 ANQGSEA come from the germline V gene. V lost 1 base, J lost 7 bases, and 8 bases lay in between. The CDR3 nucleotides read TGCAGCGTTGAAGGGGGGGGCCAGCCCCAGCATTTT. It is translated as CSVEGGGQPQHF.

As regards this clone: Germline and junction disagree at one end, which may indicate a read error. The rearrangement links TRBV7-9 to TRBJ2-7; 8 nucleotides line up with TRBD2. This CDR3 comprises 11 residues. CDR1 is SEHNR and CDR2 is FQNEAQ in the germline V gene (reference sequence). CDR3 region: CASRGGRLPFF. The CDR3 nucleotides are TGTGCCAGCAGGGGCGGGAGGCTTCCTTTCTTC.

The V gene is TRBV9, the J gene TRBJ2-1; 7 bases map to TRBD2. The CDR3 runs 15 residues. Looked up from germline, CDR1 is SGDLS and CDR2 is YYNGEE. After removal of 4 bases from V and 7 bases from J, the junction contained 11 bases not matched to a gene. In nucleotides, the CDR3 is TGTGCCAGCAGCACCACGAGGGACTACCGGAATGAGCAGTTCTTC. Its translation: CASSTTRDYRNEQFF.

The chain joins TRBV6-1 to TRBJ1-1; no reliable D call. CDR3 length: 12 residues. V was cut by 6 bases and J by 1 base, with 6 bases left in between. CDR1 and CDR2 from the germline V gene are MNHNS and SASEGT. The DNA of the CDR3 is TGTGCCAGCAGCCCCTCGAACACTGAAGCTTTCTTT. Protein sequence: CASSPSNTEAFF.

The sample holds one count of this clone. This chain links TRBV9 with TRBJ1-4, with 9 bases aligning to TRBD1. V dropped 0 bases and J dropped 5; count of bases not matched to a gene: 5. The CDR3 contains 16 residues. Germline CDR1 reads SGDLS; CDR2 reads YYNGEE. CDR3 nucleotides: TGTGCCAGCAGCGTAGGGGACAGGGCGGGGAATGAAAAACTGTTTTTT. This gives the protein CASSVGDRAGNEKLFF.

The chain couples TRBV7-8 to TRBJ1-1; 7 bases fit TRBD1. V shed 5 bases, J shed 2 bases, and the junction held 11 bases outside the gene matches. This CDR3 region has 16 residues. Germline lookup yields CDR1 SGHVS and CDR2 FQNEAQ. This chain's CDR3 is CASSDRVTDDNTEAFF. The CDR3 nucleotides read TGTGCCAGCAGCGACAGGGTCACAGATGACAACACTGAAGCTTTCTTT.

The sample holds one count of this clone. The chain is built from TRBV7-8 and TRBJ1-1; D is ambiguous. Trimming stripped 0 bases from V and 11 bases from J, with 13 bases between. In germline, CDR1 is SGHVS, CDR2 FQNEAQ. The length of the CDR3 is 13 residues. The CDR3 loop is CASSLALRGGAFF. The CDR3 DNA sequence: TGTGCCAGCAGCTTAGCGCTTCGGGGTGGGGCTTTCTTT.

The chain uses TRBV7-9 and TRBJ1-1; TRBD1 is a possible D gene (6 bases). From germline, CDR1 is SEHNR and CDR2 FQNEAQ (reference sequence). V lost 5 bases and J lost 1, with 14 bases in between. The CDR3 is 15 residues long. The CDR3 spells CASSPQQGTNTEAFF. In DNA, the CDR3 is TGTGCCAGCAGCCCGCAACAGGGAACGAACACTGAAGCTTTCTTT.